These 10 T cell receptor beta chains were all obtained from the same sample, sequenced in a study of cytomegalovirus exposure and HLA in healthy donors. In the PCR, 60 Vbeta and 13 Jbeta primers were used. Assay: immunoSEQ multiplex PCR; the TCRdb copy retains only in-frame clones and omits some. The table includes approximately 77,000 clones, around 84% detected once. Specimen: PBMCs. The receptors shown here come from a man aged 40-49 years in good health and CMV-seronegative.

This chain's CDR3 is CAWSVQASFGGYTF. The CDR3 DNA is TGTGCCTGGAGTGTACAAGCGTCGTTTGGCGGCTACACCTTC. V gene TRBV30 combines with J gene TRBJ1-2, with D unclear. The CDR3 is made up of 14 amino acids. Trimming removed 0 bases from V and 8 bases from J, with 16 bases in between. The germline gives CDR1 GTSNPN, CDR2 SVGIG (reference sequence).

The rearrangement uses TRBV5-4 and TRBJ2-1; 8 bases are shared with TRBD2. The length of the CDR3 is 15 residues. CDR1 and CDR2 (germline): SGHNT, YYREEE (reference sequence). The J segment lost 8 bases and the V segment lost 4 bases, leaving 11 bases of the junction unmatched. The CDR3 bases are TGTGCCAGCAGCGTTCTGGGGACTAGGTCCGATGAGCAGTTCTTC. It translates to CASSVLGTRSDEQFF.

The DNA for the CDR3 is TGTGCCAGCAGCTTAGGTAGTTGGGAGCAGTACTTC. It codes for CASSLGSWEQYF. The chain uses TRBV7-9 and TRBJ2-7; no definite D call. Germline V gene sequence: CDR1 SEHNR, CDR2 FQNEAQ (reference sequence). Trimming left V 1 base short and J 7 bases short, with 8 bases between. The CDR3 is 12 amino acids.

This clone showed up just a few times. This chain connects TRBV6-6 to TRBJ2-5; D is unresolved. The J call may be mistaken, given a closer DNA end match to TRBJ2-7. This CDR3 region has 11 residues. Germline V lookup: CDR1 MNHNY, CDR2 SVGAGI (reference sequence). The chain's CDR3 is CASRAHYEQYF. CDR3 DNA: TGTGCCAGCAGGGCACACTACGAGCAGTACTTC.

The chain uses TRBV28 and TRBJ2-2; no reliable D call. V dropped 6 bases and J dropped 2 bases, with 10 bases sitting between them. CDR1 is MDHEN and CDR2 is SYDVKM in the germline V gene. The CDR3 has 14 residues. CDR3 residues: CASSILPNTGELFF. The CDR3 bases are TGTGCCAGCAGCATACTACCTAACACCGGGGAGCTGTTTTTT.

In nucleotides, the CDR3 is TGTGCCAGCAGCGACAGGGTTGGCTACACCTTC. This gives the protein CASSDRVGYTF. The rearrangement links TRBV9 to TRBJ1-2; tentatively, D is TRBD1 (6 bases). The CDR3 is 11 amino acids. Per germline, CDR1 SGDLS and CDR2 YYNGEE. Trimming shortened V by 3 bases and J by 7 bases, and 7 bases separated the two germline ends. The whole variable domain, filled in from reference TRBV9 and TRBJ1-2, reads DSGVTQTPKHLITATGQRVTLRCSPRSGDLSVYWYQQSLDQGLQFLIQYYNGEERAKGNILERFSAQQFPDLHSELNLSSLELGDSALYFCASSDRVGYTFGSGTRLTVV.

As for this clone: The junction shows a germline mismatch at one end, possibly a read error. The rearrangement uses TRBV7-7 and TRBJ1-3; D is unresolved. This CDR3 has 13 residues. In germline, CDR1 is SSHAT, CDR2 FNYEAQ (reference sequence). DNA for the CDR3: TGTGCTAGCAGCGATCTATCGGGAAACACCATATATTTT. Its protein is CASSDLSGNTIYF. The full variable domain, with the rest looked up from reference TRBV7-7 and TRBJ1-3, is GAGVSQSPRYKVTKRGQDVTLRCDPISSHATLYWYQQALGQGPEFLTYFNYEAQPDKSGLPSDRFSAERPEGSISTLTIQRTEQRDSAMYRCASSDLSGNTIYFGEGSWLTVV.

This rearrangement joins TRBV28 to TRBJ1-5, with a weak D call TRBD1 (6 bases). V was trimmed by 6 bases and J by 2 bases, leaving 8 bases between them. The germline V gene has CDR1 MDHEN and CDR2 SYDVKM. The CDR3 totals 13 residues. Here the CDR3 DNA reads TGTGCCAGCAGAAACAGGGGCAATCAGCCCCAGCATTTT. Translation gives CASRNRGNQPQHF.

This clone was detected only once. The chain links TRBV15 to TRBJ2-1; 14 positions match TRBD2. Germline V gives CDR1 LNHNV, CDR2 YYDKDF (reference sequence). CDR3 length: 18 residues. Losses at the gene ends were 1 base for V and 4 bases for J; bases not matched to a gene: 6. In DNA form, the CDR3 reads TGTGCCACCAGCAGAGGACTAGCGGGAGGGCCACAATACAATGAGCAGTTCTTC. Amino acid sequence: CATSRGLAGGPQYNEQFF.

By frequency in the sample, this clone is medium-sized (0.01 to 0.1%). The V call is TRBV2, the J call TRBJ1-1; perhaps TRBD1 as D (5 bases). Looked up from germline, CDR1 is SNHLY and CDR2 is FYNNEI. The CDR3 runs 15 residues. V lost 5 bases, J lost 7 bases, and 20 bases lay in between. CDR3 sequence (DNA): TGTGCCAGCAGTAAACGGGGGGAGACAGTTAATGAAGCTTTCTTT. This encodes CASSKRGETVNEAFF.